Listed below are T cell receptor beta chains from one sample, sequenced in a study of blood T cell repertoires in COVID-19. The assay was immunoSEQ multiplex PCR, and TCRdb's table has in-frame clones only and misses some. Of about 230,000 clones listed, about 85% are singletons. Material: peripheral blood. These receptors all stem from a man aged 40-49 years with acute or convalescent COVID-19. Both conserved end residues are part of each CDR3. A D gene is named only where the DNA matches it firmly. Clone size is shown for a subset of rows, as once, few, many or a class of expanded clone.

V	size	D	J	length	CDR3	DNA
TRBV29-1	.	.	TRBJ1-4	15	CSVEDTGSRNEKLFF	TGCAGCGTTGAAGATACGGGGTCAAGGAATGAAAAACTGTTTTTT
TRBV19	.	.	TRBJ1-2	14	CASSEDSNRYGYTF	TGTGCCAGTAGTGAGGACTCGAATCGGTATGGCTACACCTTC
TRBV27	.	.	TRBJ2-2	13	CASSLGGPGELFF	TGTGCCAGCAGTTTAGGGGGCCCCGGGGAGCTGTTTTTT
TRBV28	.	.	TRBJ2-6	13	CASIRAGANVLTF	TGTGCCAGCATCCGGGCTGGGGCCAACGTCCTGACTTTC
TRBV6-6	.	.	TRBJ1-2	14	CASSYSTQDYGYTF	TGTGCCAGCAGTTACTCAACGCAGGACTATGGCTACACCTTC
TRBV5-5	once	.	TRBJ1-3	13	CASSPMGRNTIYF	TGTGCCAGCAGCCCCATGGGCAGGAACACCATATATTTT
TRBV5-1	.	.	TRBJ1-5	15	CASSPGDGGYQPQHF	TGCGCCAGCAGCCCTGGGGACGGGGGATACCAGCCCCAGCATTTT
TRBV7-9	.	.	TRBJ1-3	13	CASSPFSGNTIYF	TGTGCCAGCAGCCCCTTCTCTGGAAACACCATATATTTT
TRBV4-2	.	.	TRBJ1-2	13	CASRPGGQLGYTF	TGTGCCAGCCGACCAGGTGGACAGCTTGGCTACACCTTC
TRBV6-5	.	.	TRBJ2-1	13	CASSYFPPDEQFF	TGTGCCAGCAGTTACTTCCCCCCGGATGAGCAGTTCTTC
TRBV28	.	TRBD1	TRBJ1-6	16	CASSPRTGMGNSPLHF	TGTGCCAGCAGCCCCCGGACAGGGATGGGTAATTCACCCCTCCACTTT
TRBV7-6	.	.	TRBJ2-7	16	CASSLRGQRSSYEQYF	TGTGCCAGCAGCTTGCGGGGCCAAAGGAGCTCCTACGAGCAGTACTTC
TRBV2	few	.	TRBJ2-1	14	CASRYSYVYNEQFF	TGTGCCAGCAGGTATAGTTACGTTTACAATGAGCAGTTCTTC
TRBV11-2	once	TRBD2	TRBJ2-5	15	CASSLDGGGLETQYF	TGTGCCAGCAGCTTAGACGGCGGGGGTCTAGAGACCCAGTACTTC
TRBV19	.	TRBD1	TRBJ2-7	15	CASSTGTAYAYEQYF	TGTGCCAGTAGTACCGGGACAGCCTATGCGTACGAGCAGTACTTC
TRBV6-6	few	TRBD2	TRBJ2-7	14	CASSLAGSSYEQYF	TGTGCCAGCAGTTTAGCGGGGAGCTCCTACGAGCAGTACTTC
TRBV29-1	.	.	TRBJ1-4	12	CSFLEGTEKLFF	TGCAGTTTCCTTGAGGGCACCGAAAAACTGTTTTTT
TRBV5-1	.	.	TRBJ2-1	15	CASSSDGHVNNEQFF	TGCGCCAGCAGCTCGGACGGACACGTCAACAATGAGCAGTTCTTC
TRBV19	.	TRBD1	TRBJ2-2	15	CASSIGQGNTGELFF	TGTGCCAGTAGTATAGGACAGGGGAACACCGGGGAGCTGTTTTTT
TRBV4-2	.	.	TRBJ2-5	13	CASSQDGEETQYF	TGTGCCAGCAGCCAAGACGGAGAAGAGACCCAGTACTTC
TRBV30	.	TRBD1	TRBJ1-1	13	CAWKGQPNTEAFF	TGTGCCTGGAAGGGACAGCCGAACACTGAAGCTTTCTTT
TRBV7-2	once	.	TRBJ1-1	13	CASSLQGETEAFF	TGTGCCAGCAGCTTACAAGGAGAAACTGAAGCTTTCTTT
TRBV10-1	few	TRBD1	TRBJ2-2	14	CASNAGTDTGELFF	TGCGCCAGCAATGCAGGGACAGACACCGGGGAGCTGTTTTTT
TRBV10-3	.	.	TRBJ2-4	13	CAISDQAKNIQYF	TGTGCCATCAGTGACCAAGCCAAAAACATTCAGTACTTC
TRBV6-5	.	.	TRBJ1-6	14	CASSYQGRSSPLHF	TGTGCCAGCAGTTATCAGGGTAGGAGTTCACCCCTCCACTTT
TRBV5-1	.	TRBD2	TRBJ2-3	16	CASSLDSGGGPDTQYF	TGCGCCAGCAGTTTGGATAGCGGGGGAGGCCCAGATACGCAGTATTTT
TRBV3-1/TRBV3-2	.	.	TRBJ2-1	13	CASSQAGADEQFF	TGTGCCAGCAGCCAAGCAGGGGCAGATGAGCAGTTCTTC
TRBV29-1	.	TRBD1	TRBJ1-1	14	CSVGRDSLYTEAFF	TGCAGCGTTGGCCGGGACAGCCTGTACACTGAAGCTTTCTTT
TRBV4-3	.	TRBD2	TRBJ2-3	15	CASSLGLGQADTQYF	TGCGCCAGCAGCTTAGGACTAGGTCAAGCAGATACGCAGTATTTT
TRBV5-1	.	TRBD2	TRBJ2-7	14	CASTSGGLNYEQYF	TGCGCCAGCACTAGCGGGGGTTTAAACTACGAGCAGTACTTC
TRBV3-1/TRBV3-2	.	TRBD1	TRBJ1-1	18	CASSQLIGTGVRNTEAFF	TGTGCCAGCAGCCAATTGATAGGGACAGGGGTTCGAAACACTGAAGCTTTCTTT
TRBV3-1/TRBV3-2	.	.	TRBJ2-5	17	CASSQRAGGVLGETQYF	TGTGCCAGCAGCCAGAGGGCTGGCGGGGTCTTGGGAGAGACCCAGTACTTC
TRBV7-3	.	TRBD1	TRBJ2-1	15	CASSPGQGPYNEQFF	TGTGCCAGCAGCCCGGGACAGGGTCCCTACAATGAGCAGTTCTTC
TRBV4-2	.	.	TRBJ1-2	14	CASSPGEEPVVGTF	TGTGCCAGCAGCCCCGGGGAGGAGCCAGTAGTGGGCACCTTC
TRBV25-1	.	.	TRBJ2-2	14	CASSENRNTGELFF	TGTGCCAGCAGTGAAAACAGGAACACCGGGGAGCTGTTTTTT
TRBV4-2	.	TRBD1	TRBJ1-4	16	CASSQGRDSNNEKLFF	TGTGCCAGCAGCCAGGGTAGGGACAGCAATAATGAAAAACTGTTTTTT
TRBV7-8	.	.	TRBJ1-5	14	CASSSLGAHQPQHF	TGTGCCAGCAGCTCCCTAGGGGCGCATCAGCCCCAGCATTTT